This TCR beta chain was observed in a study of shared clonotypes between healthy human individuals. The wider study: The study drew on a couple of women and a few men aged 18 to 49 as donors.

Study observations and caveats: When naive CD4 clonotypes were compared across a few donors, 4% to 6.5% were shared.

A note on this clone: Its target is unknown.

Partitioning of CD4+ cells yielded a CD45RA+ naive subset and a CD45RA-negative memory subset. Clones were read by immunoSEQ multiplex PCR, and TCRdb kept only the in-frame ones, dropping some. The repertoire holds 2 million to 2.5 million clones, with 80% to 95% as singletons. The material sequenced was naive CD4+ T cells from PBMCs. Specified subset: CD45RA+ positively selected. The receptor was derived from a man between 18 and 35 years old in good health. Some clones in this sample may be carry-over from other donors' samples.

As DNA, the CDR3 is TGTGCCAGCAGTCGGGGACAGGGCTGGAATGAGCAGTTCTTC. Translated, it gives CASSRGQGWNEQFF. The rearrangement joins TRBV2 to TRBJ2-1; TRBD1 matches 9 bases. The CDR3 length is 14 residues. Germline V gives CDR1 SNHLY, CDR2 FYNNEI. V was clipped by 5 bases and J by 7 bases; unmatched bases: 6.